What follows is one T cell receptor beta chain and its context. The target antigen is unknown. TCRdb reprocessed the 5' RACE reads via MiXCR and lists one record per CDR3 protein. The sample has about 110,000 distinct CDR3 sequences; about 10% are singletons. The entry originates in a study of spatial heterogeneity in lung cancer. Study context: PBMC samples from follow-up, where available, were sequenced a median of around two years after resection.

This sample's time point: blood at routine non-recurrence follow-up after resection. General observations from the study: Among blood samples, ubiquitous expanded tumor TCRs appeared more at resection than at follow-up.

The clonotype originates from a female donor with early-stage non-small cell lung cancer. The input for sequencing was PBMCs, taken at follow-up.

The CDR3 reads CASSQDLSGMVNGYTF. Written as DNA, the CDR3 is TGTGCCAGCAGCCAAGATCTTTCCGGGATGGTAAATGGCTACACCTTC. V is TRBV4-2 and J is TRBJ1-2; D remains unclear. Looked up from germline, CDR1 is LGHNA and CDR2 is YNFKEQ. The CDR3 consists of 16 residues. With 0 bases removed from V and 6 bases from J, the gap between germline ends came to 17 bases.